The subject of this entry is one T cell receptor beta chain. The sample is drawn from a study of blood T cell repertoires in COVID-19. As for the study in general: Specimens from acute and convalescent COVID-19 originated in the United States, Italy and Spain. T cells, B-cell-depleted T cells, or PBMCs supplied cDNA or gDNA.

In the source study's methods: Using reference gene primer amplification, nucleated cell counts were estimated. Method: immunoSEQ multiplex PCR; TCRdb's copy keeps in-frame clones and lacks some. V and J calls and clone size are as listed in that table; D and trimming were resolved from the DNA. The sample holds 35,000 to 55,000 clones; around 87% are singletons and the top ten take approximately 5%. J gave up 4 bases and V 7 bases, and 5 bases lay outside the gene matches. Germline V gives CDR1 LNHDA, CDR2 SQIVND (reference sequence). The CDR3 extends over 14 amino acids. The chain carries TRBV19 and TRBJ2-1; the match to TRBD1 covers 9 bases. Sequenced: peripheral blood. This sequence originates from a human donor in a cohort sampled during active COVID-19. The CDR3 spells CASNRGQGYNEQFF. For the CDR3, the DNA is TGTGCCAGTAACAGGGGGCAGGGTTACAATGAGCAGTTCTTC.